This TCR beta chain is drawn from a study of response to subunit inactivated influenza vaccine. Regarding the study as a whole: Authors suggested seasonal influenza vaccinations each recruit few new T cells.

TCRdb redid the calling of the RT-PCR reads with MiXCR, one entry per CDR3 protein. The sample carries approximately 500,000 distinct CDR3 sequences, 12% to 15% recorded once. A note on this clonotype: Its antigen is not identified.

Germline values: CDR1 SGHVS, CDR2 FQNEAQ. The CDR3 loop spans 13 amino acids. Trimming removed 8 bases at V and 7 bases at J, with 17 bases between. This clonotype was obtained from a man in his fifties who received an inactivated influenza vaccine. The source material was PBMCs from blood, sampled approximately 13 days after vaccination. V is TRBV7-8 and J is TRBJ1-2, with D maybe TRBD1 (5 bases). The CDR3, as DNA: TGTGCCAGCGGGCCGGGGCAGGTCGGTGGCTACACCTTC. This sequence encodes CASGPGQVGGYTF.